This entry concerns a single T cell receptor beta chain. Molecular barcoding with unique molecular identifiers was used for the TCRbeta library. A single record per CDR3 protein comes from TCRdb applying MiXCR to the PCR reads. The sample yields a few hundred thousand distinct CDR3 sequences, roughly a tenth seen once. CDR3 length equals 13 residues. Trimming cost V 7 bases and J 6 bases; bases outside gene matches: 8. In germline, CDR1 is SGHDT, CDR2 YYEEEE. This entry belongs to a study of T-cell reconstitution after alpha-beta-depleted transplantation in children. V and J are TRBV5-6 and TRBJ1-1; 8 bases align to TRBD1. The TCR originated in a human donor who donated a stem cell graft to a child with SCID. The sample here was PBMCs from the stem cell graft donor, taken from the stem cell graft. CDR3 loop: CASGGQGRSEAFF. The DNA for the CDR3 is TGTGCCAGCGGCGGACAGGGAAGATCTGAAGCTTTCTTT.